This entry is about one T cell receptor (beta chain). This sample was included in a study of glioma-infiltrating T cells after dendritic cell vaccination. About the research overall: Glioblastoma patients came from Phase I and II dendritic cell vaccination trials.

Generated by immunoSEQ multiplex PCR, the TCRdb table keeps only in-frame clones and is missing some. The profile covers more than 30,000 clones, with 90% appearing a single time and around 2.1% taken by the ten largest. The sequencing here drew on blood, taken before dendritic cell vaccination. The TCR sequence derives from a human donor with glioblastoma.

The CDR3 DNA reads TGTGCCAGCAGACCCCGGGACAGGGGGCATAATGAGCAGTTCTTC. Encoded protein: CASRPRDRGHNEQFF. V gene TRBV6-1 combines with J gene TRBJ2-1, with 12 nucleotides matching TRBD1. In germline, CDR1 is MNHNS, CDR2 SASEGT. After removal of 6 bases from V and 7 bases from J, the junction contained 7 bases not matched to a gene. The CDR3 is made up of 15 amino acids.